A single sample gave rise to the 21 T cell receptor beta chains below, sequenced in a study of T cell responses to AZD1222 COVID-19 vaccine. Only in-frame clones appear in the TCRdb table, and some are missing; sequencing was by immunoSEQ multiplex PCR. The table shows about 170,000 clones, with 93% occurring only once. Source: peripheral blood, taken on day 0 of AZD1222 vaccination. These receptors all stem from an adult in good health.

The gene calls are TRBV20-1 and TRBJ2-1; TRBD2 matches at 8 bases. Unmatched junction bases numbered 13, after V lost 3 bases and J lost 6 bases. The CDR3 has 16 residues. Germline CDR1 and CDR2: DFQATT and SNEGSKA (reference sequence). The CDR3: CSASQGWTSSSNEQFF. The CDR3 DNA reads TGCAGTGCTAGTCAGGGCTGGACTAGCTCTAGCAATGAGCAGTTCTTC.

This clone occurred once. The rearrangement joins TRBV5-1 to TRBJ1-1, with a tentative D call TRBD1 (5 bases). Germline assignment: CDR1 SGHRS and CDR2 YFSETQ. Trimming took 0 bases from V and 3 from J, leaving 12 bases between them. The length of the CDR3 is 15 residues. The CDR3 nucleotides read TGCGCCAGCAGCTTGGCCGGGGGGACCGACACTGAAGCTTTCTTT. It codes for CASSLAGGTDTEAFF. Filled out from reference TRBV5-1 and TRBJ1-1, the complete variable domain reads KAGVTQTPRYLIKTRGQQVTLSCSPISGHRSVSWYQQTPGQGLQFLFEYFSETQRNKGNFPGRFSGRQFSNSRSEMNVSTLELGDSALYLCASSLAGGTDTEAFFGQGTRLTVV.

The chain is built from TRBV19 and TRBJ2-1; 8 bases align to TRBD1. Germline loops: CDR1 LNHDA, CDR2 SQIVND (reference sequence). J gave up 0 bases and V 4 bases, and 2 bases lay outside the gene matches. This CDR3 is built from 15 residues. CDR3 nucleotides: TGTGCCAGTAGTAACAGGGGGAGCTCCTACAATGAGCAGTTCTTC. It is translated as CASSNRGSSYNEQFF.

The chain joins TRBV19 to TRBJ2-2; 7 bases are a match to TRBD2. The CDR3 is 14 residues long. V shed 6 bases, J shed 5 bases, and the junction held 6 bases outside the gene matches. The germline gives CDR1 LNHDA, CDR2 SQIVND (reference sequence). CDR3: CASRRDYVTGELFF. CDR3 coding DNA: TGTGCCAGTAGAAGGGACTATGTAACCGGGGAGCTGTTTTTT.

This rearrangement joins TRBV5-6 to TRBJ2-1; maybe TRBD1 (6 bases). The CDR3 runs to 15 residues. V lost 0 bases and J lost 4, with 11 bases in between. The germline V gene has CDR1 SGHDT and CDR2 YYEEEE. CDR3 sequence: CASSLGQEVYNEQFF. For the CDR3, the DNA is TGTGCCAGCAGCTTGGGACAGGAGGTATACAATGAGCAGTTCTTC.

This clone has just one count. The V call is TRBV6-5, the J call TRBJ1-5, with 7 bases aligning to TRBD1. Germline V gene lookup returns CDR1 MNHEY and CDR2 SVGAGI. CDR3 length: 14 residues. V was clipped by 6 bases and J by 6 bases; unmatched bases: 8. The CDR3, as DNA: TGTGCCAGCAGGTCCGACAGGGCTGCTCAGCCCCAGCATTTT. This encodes CASRSDRAAQPQHF.

The chain couples TRBV18 to TRBJ1-1; D gene unclear. Germline loops: CDR1 KGHSH, CDR2 LQKENI. Trimming took off 1 base at V and 6 bases at J, with 15 bases between the two ends. This CDR3 is built from 15 residues. Written as DNA, the CDR3 is TGTGCCAGCTCACCACTTATCGGGGAGCGAGCTGAAGCTTTCTTT. Protein sequence: CASSPLIGERAEAFF. Variable domain in full (rest from reference TRBV18 and TRBJ1-1): NAGVMQNPRHLVRRRGQEARLRCSPMKGHSHVYWYRQLPEEGLKFMVYLQKENIIDESGMPKERFSAEFPKEGPSILRIQQVVRGDSAAYFCASSPLIGERAEAFFGQGTRLTVV.

The rearrangement uses TRBV6-1 and TRBJ2-5; 11 bases agree with TRBD1. The CDR3 is made up of 18 amino acids. The germline gives CDR1 MNHNS, CDR2 SASEGT. V gave up 0 bases and J gave up 5 bases; unmatched junction bases: 11. The DNA for the CDR3 is TGTGCCAGCAGTGAAGCTTCCGGGACAGGGGGATTGAGGGAGACCCAGTACTTC. Amino acid sequence: CASSEASGTGGLRETQYF.

The V gene is TRBV29-1, the J gene TRBJ1-2; 8 nucleotides align to TRBD1. The V and J ends lost 2 bases and 8 bases, in that order; junction bases with no gene match: 13. This CDR3 is built from 15 residues. In germline, CDR1 is SQVTM, CDR2 ANQGSEA. In nucleotides, the CDR3 is TGCAGCGTTGAATCGCTAACAGGGGGGATTAGGGGCTACACCTTC. Amino acids: CSVESLTGGIRGYTF.

J is TRBJ2-1 and V is TRBV2; a possible D gene is TRBD2 (5 bases). Trimming pared 2 bases from V and 0 bases from J, leaving 11 bases between. This CDR3 has 16 amino acids. Germline values: CDR1 SNHLY, CDR2 FYNNEI. The CDR3 DNA reads as TGTGCCAGCAGTGAACCGGGATCTCCCTCCTACAATGAGCAGTTCTTC. Translated, it gives CASSEPGSPSYNEQFF. Full variable domain (remainder filled in from reference TRBV2 and TRBJ2-1): EPEVTQTPSHQVTQMGQEVILRCVPISNHLYFYWYRQILGQKVEFLVSFYNNEISEKSEIFDDQFSVERPDGSNFTLKIRSTKLEDSAMYFCASSEPGSPSYNEQFFGPGTRLTVL.

The chain carries TRBV13 and TRBJ2-5; the D gene is possibly TRBD1 (5 bases). Per germline, CDR1 PRHDT and CDR2 FYEKMQ (reference sequence). The length of the CDR3 is 13 residues. V was pared by 0 bases and J by 7 bases, with 9 bases between. The CDR3 spells CASSLGPQGTQYF. The CDR3 DNA follows: TGTGCCAGCAGCTTAGGGCCCCAGGGGACCCAGTACTTC.

The V gene is TRBV7-9, the J gene TRBJ1-2; D is possibly TRBD1 (5 bases). V shed 1 base and J shed 0 bases, with 9 bases lying between them. CDR3 size: 15 residues. From germline, CDR1 is SEHNR and CDR2 FQNEAQ (reference sequence). CDR3 nucleotide sequence: TGTGCCAGCAGCTTAGTGACAGTAACTAACTATGGCTACACCTTC. As protein: CASSLVTVTNYGYTF.

CDR3 nucleotides: TGTGCCAGCAGCTTAGAGGAGGAGGATGAGCAGTTCTTC. Encoded protein: CASSLEEEDEQFF. J is TRBJ2-1 and V is TRBV13; D is perhaps TRBD2 (5 bases). The germline CDR1 and CDR2 sequences are PRHDT and FYEKMQ (reference sequence). Trimming left V 1 base short and J 8 bases short, with 9 bases between. The CDR3 has 13 amino acids.

This chain uses TRBV6-5 with TRBJ1-2; 12 bases are a match to TRBD1. CDR1 is MNHEY and CDR2 is SVGAGI in the germline V gene. CDR3 length: 16 residues. Trimming cost V 5 bases and J 7 bases; bases outside gene matches: 11. The CDR3 loop is CASSHFGTGGIGGYTF. The CDR3, as DNA: TGTGCCAGCAGTCACTTCGGGACAGGGGGCATAGGTGGCTACACCTTC.

The chain links TRBV18 to TRBJ1-1; D gene ambiguous. Germline V gene data show CDR1 as KGHSH and CDR2 as LQKENI. The CDR3 contains 14 residues. V dropped 3 bases and J dropped 7 bases, with 15 bases sitting between them. The CDR3 protein is CASSPSNPGYEAFF. For the CDR3, the DNA is TGTGCCAGCTCACCCAGTAATCCGGGGTATGAAGCTTTCTTT.

The chain has TRBV15 and TRBJ1-1; D uncertain. Germline-derived CDR1 and CDR2 are LNHNV and YYDKDF (reference sequence). CDR3 length: 14 amino acids. V was clipped by 8 bases and J by 0 bases, with 13 bases between them. The CDR3 region is CATARHSMNTEAFF. The CDR3 nucleotides are TGTGCCACCGCCCGACATAGCATGAACACTGAAGCTTTCTTT.

The chain couples TRBV6-5 to TRBJ1-1, with 9 nucleotides matching TRBD1. The length of the CDR3 is 15 residues. V was pared by 2 bases and J by 7 bases, with 8 bases of the junction left unmatched. In germline, CDR1 is MNHEY, CDR2 SVGAGI. The CDR3 here is CASSYTSGTGNEAFF. The CDR3 DNA reads TGTGCCAGCAGTTACACCTCAGGGACAGGGAATGAAGCTTTCTTT.

The chain employs TRBV5-1 and TRBJ1-4; D unclear. This CDR3 comprises 16 residues. Germline-derived CDR1 and CDR2 are SGHRS and YFSETQ. V lost 1 base and J lost 0, with 10 bases in between. CDR3: CASSLTVGSTNEKLFF. The CDR3 DNA reads as TGCGCCAGCAGCTTGACTGTGGGTTCAACTAATGAAAAACTGTTTTTT.

CDR3 region: CASSMLAGDPYNEQFF. The CDR3 coding sequence is TGTGCCAGCTCAATGCTAGCGGGAGATCCCTACAATGAGCAGTTCTTC. The V gene is TRBV18, the J gene TRBJ2-1; 10 nucleotides line up with TRBD2. The trim removed 5 bases at V and 2 bases at J, leaving 6 bases unmatched. This CDR3 contains 16 residues. Germline-derived CDR1 and CDR2 are KGHSH and LQKENI.

This clone was counted once. The chain recombines TRBV27 with TRBJ1-2, with D unclear. The CDR3 runs 14 residues. The ends were cut back, 2 bases at V and 4 bases at J, with 11 bases in the middle. In germline, CDR1 is MNHEY, CDR2 SMNVEV (reference sequence). CDR3 bases: TGTGCCAGCAGTTTAAGTCAGGCTTTCTATGGCTACACCTTC. It yields the protein CASSLSQAFYGYTF.

The CDR3 is CASSLGTVNTEAFF. The CDR3 DNA sequence: TGTGCCAGCAGTTTAGGGACAGTGAACACTGAAGCTTTCTTT. The chain links TRBV27 to TRBJ1-1; 7 bases agree with TRBD1. V shed 2 bases and J 0 bases; nucleotides not matched to a gene: 0. Germline lookup yields CDR1 MNHEY and CDR2 SMNVEV (reference sequence). The CDR3 totals 14 residues.